Below, 20 T cell receptor beta chains from the same sample are listed, as sequenced in a study of cytomegalovirus exposure and HLA in healthy donors. The PCR used 60 Vbeta and 13 Jbeta primers. Sequenced by immunoSEQ multiplex PCR; TCRdb stores in-frame clones only, minus some. The data show about 200,000 clones, roughly 80% seen once. Specimen: PBMCs. The receptor source for this set is a middle-aged man in good health and CMV-seronegative.

The rearrangement joins TRBV6-5 to TRBJ1-1, with TRBD1 as a possible D gene (5 bases). V gave up 7 bases and J gave up 3 bases, with 12 bases separating them. The CDR3 is made up of 13 amino acids. CDR1 is MNHEY and CDR2 is SVGAGI in the germline V gene. The DNA for the CDR3 is TGTGCCAGCAAGGAGGGGTGGGACACTGAAGCTTTCTTT. Its translation is CASKEGWDTEAFF.

V gene TRBV5-1 combines with J gene TRBJ1-1; the D gene is possibly TRBD1 (5 bases). V was pared by 1 base and J by 3 bases, with 13 bases between. Germline V lookup: CDR1 SGHRS, CDR2 YFSETQ. There are 15 residues in the CDR3. The CDR3, as DNA: TGCGCCAGCAGCTTGTTGCGGGGCTGGGACACTGAAGCTTTCTTT. This gives the protein CASSLLRGWDTEAFF.

This clone came up once. The gene calls are TRBV19 and TRBJ1-1; 9 bases are a match to TRBD1. The germline CDR1 and CDR2 sequences are LNHDA and SQIVND (reference sequence). With V trimmed by 5 bases and J by 4 bases, 8 bases remained unmatched. The CDR3 extends over 15 amino acids. The DNA for the CDR3 is TGTGCCAGTAGTGACACAGGGGGCGGTAGCACTGAAGCTTTCTTT. Translating it yields CASSDTGGGSTEAFF. Looking up the rest from reference TRBV19 and TRBJ1-1 gives the full variable domain: DGGITQSPKYLFRKEGQNVTLSCEQNLNHDAMYWYRQDPGQGLRLIYYSQIVNDFQKGDIAEGYSVSREKKESFPLTVTSAQKNPTAFYLCASSDTGGGSTEAFFGQGTRLTVV.

This clone has only one observation. CDR3 bases: TGTGCCAGCACCCAGGGGGCGGGCTATGGCTACACCTTC. Protein: CASTQGAGYGYTF. The genes are TRBV27 and TRBJ1-2, with TRBD1 identical over 8 bases. Germline trimming cut 7 bases from V and 4 bases from J; bases unmatched to any gene: 5. Germline lookup yields CDR1 MNHEY and CDR2 SMNVEV (reference sequence). This CDR3 comprises 13 residues.

This sequence joins TRBV11-3 and TRBJ2-3; possibly TRBD1 for D (6 bases). The CDR3 is 15 residues long. V lost 1 base, J lost 5 bases, and 13 bases lay in between. Germline-derived CDR1 and CDR2 are SGHNT and YENEEA. The CDR3 protein is CASSLGQVQGDTQYF. CDR3 bases: TGTGCCAGCAGCTTAGGTCAGGTACAGGGAGATACGCAGTATTTT.

The chain links TRBV10-1 to TRBJ2-2, with 14 bases that match TRBD2. Per the germline V gene, CDR1 is WNHNN and CDR2 is SYGVQD (reference sequence). The length of the CDR3 is 18 residues. Trimming cost V 6 bases and J 3 bases; bases outside gene matches: 9. CDR3 sequence reads: CASRAGTSGSKYTGELFF. The DNA of the CDR3 is TGCGCCAGCAGGGCCGGGACTAGCGGGAGTAAGTACACCGGGGAGCTGTTTTTT.

CDR3: CASSLGYALNYGYTF. In nucleotides, the CDR3 is TGTGCCAGCAGCTTAGGTTATGCACTCAACTATGGCTACACCTTC. The chain employs TRBV7-2 and TRBJ1-2, with no clear D. Trimming left V 1 base short and J 2 bases short, with 11 bases between. Looked up from germline, CDR1 is SGHTA and CDR2 is FQGNSA. This CDR3 has 15 amino acids.

The V gene is TRBV7-2, the J gene TRBJ2-3, with 7 bases aligning to TRBD2. Germline CDR1 is SGHTA and CDR2 is FQGNSA. The J segment lost 4 bases and the V segment lost 5 bases, leaving 3 bases of the junction unmatched. The CDR3 is 13 residues long. CDR3 sequence reads: CASSPGLADTQYF. Here the CDR3 DNA reads TGTGCCAGCAGCCCCGGACTAGCAGATACGCAGTATTTT.

The rearrangement uses TRBV2 and TRBJ2-7; 7 bases fit TRBD1. CDR3 length: 13 residues. CDR1 SNHLY and CDR2 FYNNEI come from the germline V gene. The J segment lost 2 bases and the V segment lost 8 bases, leaving 6 bases of the junction unmatched. The CDR3 here is CASEGQVAYEQYF. CDR3 sequence (DNA): TGTGCCAGCGAAGGACAGGTAGCCTACGAGCAGTACTTC.

This clone was picked up a small number of times. The chain is built from TRBV2 and TRBJ1-5; D may be TRBD1 (5 bases). The CDR3 consists of 15 residues. V was shortened by 5 bases and J by 4 bases, with 15 bases between the two germline ends. From germline, CDR1 is SNHLY and CDR2 FYNNEI. The DNA of the CDR3 is TGTGCCAGCAGTTTTTCCAGGGCCGCGAATCAGCCCCAGCATTTT. Its translation is CASSFSRAANQPQHF.

The genes are TRBV7-9 and TRBJ1-1; no firm D call. The CDR3 is 13 amino acids. Germline CDR1 is SEHNR and CDR2 is FQNEAQ (reference sequence). In DNA form, the CDR3 reads TGTGCGAGCCTTCGCGAGAGGAACACTGAAGCTTTCTTT. Encoded protein: CASLRERNTEAFF.

This sequence joins TRBV6-6 and TRBJ2-1; possibly TRBD2 for D (5 bases). CDR1 and CDR2 (germline): MNHNY, SVGAGI (reference sequence). The CDR3 loop spans 14 amino acids. Between the trimmed V and J ends, which lost 4 bases and 2 bases, there was a span of 9 bases. The CDR3 region is CASSSGSAYNEQFF. The CDR3 coding sequence is TGTGCCAGCAGTTCGGGGTCTGCCTACAATGAGCAGTTCTTC.

The J gene is TRBJ2-5, the V gene TRBV7-7; D gene ambiguous. The CDR3 sequence is 14 residues long. Germline values: CDR1 SSHAT, CDR2 FNYEAQ (reference sequence). V was pared by 1 base and J by 8 bases, with 14 bases between. Written as DNA, the CDR3 is TGTGCCAGCAGCTTAGGGGTGGGCCCCAACACCCAGTACTTC. It is translated as CASSLGVGPNTQYF. The full variable domain, its missing parts supplied by reference TRBV7-7 and TRBJ2-5, is GAGVSQSPRYKVTKRGQDVTLRCDPISSHATLYWYQQALGQGPEFLTYFNYEAQPDKSGLPSDRFSAERPEGSISTLTIQRTEQRDSAMYRCASSLGVGPNTQYFGPGTRLLVL.

In nucleotides, the CDR3 is TGCGCCAGCAGCCAAGCGTCGAGCACAGATACGCAGTATTTT. It yields the protein CASSQASSTDTQYF. J is TRBJ2-3 and V is TRBV4-1; D remains ambiguous. Trimming removed 1 base at V and 0 bases at J, with 5 bases between. Germline lookup yields CDR1 MGHRA and CDR2 YSYEKL. The length of the CDR3 is 14 residues.

The chain is built from TRBV18 and TRBJ2-5; D is ambiguous. This CDR3 has 12 amino acids. Germline CDR1 and CDR2: KGHSH and LQKENI. Trimming removed 2 bases at V and 5 bases at J, with 6 bases between. The CDR3 nucleotides are TGTGCCAGCTCACCAACCCAGGAGACCCAGTACTTC. Translated, it gives CASSPTQETQYF.

The genes are TRBV10-3 and TRBJ1-5; D may be TRBD1 (6 bases). The germline CDR1 and CDR2 sequences are ENHRY and SYGVKD. This CDR3 contains 15 residues. V was cut by 2 bases and J by 5 bases, with 13 bases left in between. In DNA, the CDR3 is TGTGCCATCAGTGAGCAACAGGGAGGGGATCAGCCCCAGCATTTT. Protein: CAISEQQGGDQPQHF.

To note about this clone: Other DNA sequences in this specimen translate into the identical CDR3. The chain is built from TRBV5-1 and TRBJ2-5, with 11 nucleotides matching TRBD2. Germline CDR1 reads SGHRS; CDR2 reads YFSETQ. This CDR3 is 15 amino acids long. V gave up 5 bases and J gave up 1 base; unmatched junction bases: 4. Here the CDR3 DNA reads TGCGCCAGCAGTCTAACTAGCGGGGGCCAAGAGACCCAGTACTTC. It specifies CASSLTSGGQETQYF.

The chain recombines TRBV4-3 with TRBJ1-6; TRBD1 aligns across 9 bases. V was pared by 6 bases and J by 7 bases, with 4 bases of the junction left unmatched. Germline V gives CDR1 LGHNA, CDR2 YSLEER. This CDR3 is built from 14 residues. The CDR3 is CASRSGTGNSPLHF. Written as DNA, the CDR3 is TGCGCCAGCAGATCCGGGACAGGGAATTCACCCCTCCACTTT.

The V and J genes are TRBV11-2 and TRBJ1-4; a weak D match, TRBD1 (6 bases). The CDR3 consists of 13 residues. Deletions cut 7 bases from V and 8 bases from J, with 14 bases between. Germline-derived CDR1 and CDR2 are SGHAT and FQNNGV. The CDR3 coding sequence is TGTGCCAGCAATGCAGGGGCGTCCGAAAAACTGTTTTTT. It specifies CASNAGASEKLFF.

Only a few counts were recorded for this clone. The chain couples TRBV7-8 to TRBJ1-5; tentatively, D is TRBD1 (6 bases). Germline V lookup: CDR1 SGHVS, CDR2 FQNEAQ. V lost 4 bases, J lost 0 bases, and 10 bases lay in between. The CDR3 runs to 15 residues. The CDR3: CASSSRQDSNQPQHF. The CDR3 bases are TGTGCCAGCAGCTCCAGACAGGATAGCAATCAGCCCCAGCATTTT.